This TCR beta chain comes out of a study of blood T cell repertoires in COVID-19. In the study overall: The cDNA or gDNA used as material had been derived from T cells, B-cell-depleted T cells, or PBMCs.

Source study methods: Amplifying reference gene primers gave estimates of nucleated cell counts. Profiled with immunoSEQ multiplex PCR; TCRdb holds only in-frame clones, not every one. V and J calls and clone size follow that table, whereas D and trimming were derived from the DNA. The sample includes 85,000 to 90,000 clones, 79% of them seen just once. The receptor's source is a man aged 65-85 years with acute or convalescent COVID-19. The sample comprised peripheral blood.

The CDR3 here is CASSQDIGGDSSDTQYF. The CDR3, as DNA: TGTGCCAGCAGCCAAGATATCGGGGGGGACTCGTCAGATACGCAGTATTTT. The V gene is TRBV3-1 (or the pseudogene TRBV3-2), the J gene TRBJ2-3; 8 bases are a match to TRBD2. V lost 0 bases, J lost 4 bases, and 9 bases stayed unmatched. CDR1 is LGHDT and CDR2 is YNNKEL in the germline V gene (reference sequence). CDR3 size: 17 residues.